The 13 T cell receptor beta chains below were found in one sample sequenced in a study of TIL therapy for anti-PD-1-resistant metastatic lung cancer. Regarding time point: pre-treatment sample, taken before nivolumab and TIL therapy. Most excised metastases sampled were pleural nodules or supraclavicular lymph nodes. The immunoSEQ assay was v3. Produced via immunoSEQ multiplex PCR; TCRdb's table is partial and in-frame only. The sample lists about 50,000 clones, 65% to 80% occurring once. This material consisted of tumor tissue, taken at baseline. These TCRs come from a person between 25 and 80 years old with non-small cell lung cancer.

This chain uses TRBV5-6 with TRBJ1-2, with D tentatively TRBD1 (6 bases). Germline assignment: CDR1 SGHDT and CDR2 YYEEEE. Trimming shortened V by 0 bases and J by 2 bases, and 14 bases separated the two germline ends. The CDR3 contains 16 residues. CDR3 sequence reads: CASSLGGQGMNYGYTF. The DNA of the CDR3 is TGTGCCAGCAGCTTGGGCGGGCAGGGGATGAACTATGGCTACACCTTC.

This clone was counted between two and nine times. This sample includes further DNA sequences coding for the same CDR3. The chain is built from TRBV9 and TRBJ1-5; D gene unclear. CDR1 is SGDLS and CDR2 is YYNGEE in the germline V gene. The ends were cut back, 2 bases at V and 0 bases at J, with 9 bases in the middle. This CDR3 has 15 residues. CDR3 bases: TGTGCCAGCAGCGTGGACGGTTATAGCAATCAGCCCCAGCATTTT. It encodes CASSVDGYSNQPQHF.

There are a few counts of this clone. The rearrangement links TRBV5-4 to TRBJ2-7; unclear D gene. CDR3 length: 11 residues. The germline V gene encodes CDR1 SGHNT and CDR2 YYREEE (reference sequence). The CDR3 DNA sequence: TGTGCGTACGCCGATCCTTACGAGCAGTACTTC. Translating gives CAYADPYEQYF.

This clone was recorded once. The CDR3 spells CASSLSWGLETQYF. The CDR3 nucleotides are TGTGCCAGCAGTTTATCATGGGGTTTGGAGACCCAGTACTTC. The chain uses TRBV27 and TRBJ2-5; no clear D gene. Germline V gives CDR1 MNHEY, CDR2 SMNVEV (reference sequence). V was trimmed by 0 bases and J by 5 bases, leaving 10 bases between them. CDR3 length: 14 residues.

The rearrangement joins TRBV6-1 to TRBJ1-5; a possible D gene is TRBD1 (5 bases). The CDR3 has 15 residues. Trimming removed 7 bases at V and 3 bases at J, with 16 bases between. Germline V gene lookup returns CDR1 MNHNS and CDR2 SASEGT. CDR3 region: CASKGHLNPNQPQHF. In nucleotides, the CDR3 is TGTGCCAGCAAAGGACACCTCAACCCCAATCAGCCCCAGCATTTT.

This chain connects TRBV5-1 to TRBJ2-4; D not certain. V gave up 1 base and J gave up 1 base, with 6 bases separating them. CDR1 is SGHRS and CDR2 is YFSETQ in the germline V gene. The CDR3 is made up of 14 amino acids. CDR3 sequence: CASSLMGAKNIQYF. As DNA, the CDR3 is TGCGCCAGCAGCTTGATGGGGGCCAAAAACATTCAGTACTTC.

This chain uses TRBV5-1 with TRBJ2-5; the D gene is possibly TRBD1 (5 bases). CDR1 and CDR2 (germline): SGHRS, YFSETQ. The CDR3 length is 14 residues. The germline V and J ends were trimmed by 2 bases and 2 bases, with 10 bases remaining between them. CDR3 in DNA: TGCGCCAGCAGCTTACAGGACGAGCAAGAGACCCAGTACTTC. It is translated as CASSLQDEQETQYF.

The chain carries TRBV2 and TRBJ2-7; D remains ambiguous. V was clipped by 3 bases and J by 0 bases, with 9 bases between them. The CDR3 runs to 14 residues. Germline CDR1 and CDR2: SNHLY and FYNNEI. This chain's CDR3 is CASSEGSNSYEQYF. In DNA, the CDR3 is TGTGCCAGCAGTGAGGGCAGCAACTCCTACGAGCAGTACTTC. Combining the CDR3 with reference TRBV2 and TRBJ2-7 gives the whole variable domain EPEVTQTPSHQVTQMGQEVILRCVPISNHLYFYWYRQILGQKVEFLVSFYNNEISEKSEIFDDQFSVERPDGSNFTLKIRSTKLEDSAMYFCASSEGSNSYEQYFGPGTRLTVT.

This clone has just one count. The chain uses TRBV21-1 and TRBJ2-6; the D call of TRBD2 is as the table states it, not checked on the DNA. TRBV21-1 corresponds to a pseudogene. This CDR3 contains 20 residues. CDR3 sequence (DNA): TGTGCCAGCAGCGGAAGCGGCGGATCGACATTCACTACTGGGGCCAACGTCCTGACTTTC. Protein product: CASSGSGGSTFTTGANVLTF.

This clone was observed a few times. V and J are TRBV19 and TRBJ1-1; D uncertain. This CDR3 is 14 amino acids long. V shed 0 bases and J shed 2 bases, with 7 bases lying between them. The V gene's germline CDR1 is LNHDA and CDR2 SQIVND (reference sequence). CDR3 in DNA: TGTGCCAGTAGTATAGAGATAACCAACACTGAAGCTTTCTTT. This sequence encodes CASSIEITNTEAFF. The full variable domain, its missing parts supplied by reference TRBV19 and TRBJ1-1, is DGGITQSPKYLFRKEGQNVTLSCEQNLNHDAMYWYRQDPGQGLRLIYYSQIVNDFQKGDIAEGYSVSREKKESFPLTVTSAQKNPTAFYLCASSIEITNTEAFFGQGTRLTVV.

This clone was counted once. The chain couples TRBV2 to TRBJ1-6; 7 nucleotides match TRBD1. The CDR3 length is 14 residues. The germline V gene encodes CDR1 SNHLY and CDR2 FYNNEI. V lost 8 bases, J lost 6 bases, and 7 bases stayed unmatched. CDR3 nucleotides: TGTGCCAGCCAGGCGGGGACAGCTAATTCACCCCTCCACTTT. Protein: CASQAGTANSPLHF.

The chain has TRBV12-2 and TRBJ2-7; TRBD1 is the table's D call and was not checked against the DNA. TRBV12-2 is designated a pseudogene. The CDR3 consists of 14 residues. CDR3 DNA sequence: TGTGCAAGTCGCTCCCCAGACAGACCCTACGAGCAGTACTTC. It specifies CASRSPDRPYEQYF.

The chain joins TRBV5-6 to TRBJ2-5; 9 bases agree with TRBD2. Germline trimming cut 1 base from V and 4 bases from J; bases unmatched to any gene: 5. The CDR3 totals 15 residues. Germline values: CDR1 SGHDT, CDR2 YYEEEE. This CDR3 is CASSLRGRALETQYF. DNA of the CDR3: TGTGCCAGCAGCTTGCGCGGGAGGGCCCTAGAGACCCAGTACTTC.